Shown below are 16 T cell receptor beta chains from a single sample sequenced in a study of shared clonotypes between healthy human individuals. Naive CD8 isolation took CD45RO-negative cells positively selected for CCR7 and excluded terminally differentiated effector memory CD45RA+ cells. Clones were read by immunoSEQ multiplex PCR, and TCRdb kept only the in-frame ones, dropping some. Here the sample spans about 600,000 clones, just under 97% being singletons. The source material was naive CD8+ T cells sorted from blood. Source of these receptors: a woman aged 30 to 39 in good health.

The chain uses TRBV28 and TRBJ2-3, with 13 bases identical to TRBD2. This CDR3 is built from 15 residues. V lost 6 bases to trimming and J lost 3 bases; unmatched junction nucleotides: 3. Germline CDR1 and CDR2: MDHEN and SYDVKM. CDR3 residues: CASRPGLAGTDTQYF. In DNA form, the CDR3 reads TGTGCCAGCAGACCGGGACTAGCGGGGACAGATACGCAGTATTTT.

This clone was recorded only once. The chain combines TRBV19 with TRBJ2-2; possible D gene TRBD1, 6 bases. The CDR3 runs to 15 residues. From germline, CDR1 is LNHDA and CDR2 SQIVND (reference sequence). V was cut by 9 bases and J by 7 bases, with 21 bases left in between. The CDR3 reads CASRTRQDFFGELFF. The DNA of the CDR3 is TGTGCCAGCAGAACCAGACAGGACTTTTTCGGGGAGCTGTTTTTT. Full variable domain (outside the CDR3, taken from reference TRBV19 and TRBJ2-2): DGGITQSPKYLFRKEGQNVTLSCEQNLNHDAMYWYRQDPGQGLRLIYYSQIVNDFQKGDIAEGYSVSREKKESFPLTVTSAQKNPTAFYLCASRTRQDFFGELFFGEGSRLTVL.

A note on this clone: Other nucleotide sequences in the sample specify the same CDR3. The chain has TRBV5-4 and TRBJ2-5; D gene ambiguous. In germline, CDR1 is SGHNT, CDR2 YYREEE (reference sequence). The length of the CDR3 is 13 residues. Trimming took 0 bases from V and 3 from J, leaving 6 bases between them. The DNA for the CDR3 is TGTGCCAGCAGCTTGGAGAGCGAAGAGACCCAGTACTTC. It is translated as CASSLESEETQYF.

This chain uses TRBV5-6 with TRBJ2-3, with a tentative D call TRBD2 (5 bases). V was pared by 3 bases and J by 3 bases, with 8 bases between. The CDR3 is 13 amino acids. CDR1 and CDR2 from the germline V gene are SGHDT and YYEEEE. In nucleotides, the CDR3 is TGTGCCAGCAGCTCCGGGGTTACAGATACGCAGTATTTT. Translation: CASSSGVTDTQYF.

The CDR3 is CASSFPPGKEGTGGELFF. The CDR3 nucleotides are TGTGCCAGCAGTTTTCCCCCCGGTAAAGAAGGGACGGGCGGGGAGCTGTTTTTT. V is TRBV28 and J is TRBJ2-2; TRBD1 or TRBD2 may be the D gene (5 bases each). The germline V gene has CDR1 MDHEN and CDR2 SYDVKM. Trimming shortened V by 3 bases and J by 7 bases, and 24 bases separated the two germline ends. This CDR3 is built from 18 residues.

The CDR3 bases are TGTGCCAGCAGCCCCTTATCAGAGCCCCAGCATTTT. Amino acid sequence: CASSPLSEPQHF. This chain joins TRBV28 and TRBJ1-5; D not resolved. Germline-derived CDR1 and CDR2 are MDHEN and SYDVKM. The CDR3 has 12 residues. The V end lost 6 bases, the J end lost 8 bases, and 11 bases lay between the germline ends. The complete variable domain, with remaining parts taken from reference TRBV28 and TRBJ1-5, reads DVKVTQSSRYLVKRTGEKVFLECVQDMDHENMFWYRQDPGLGLRLIYFSYDVKMKEKGDIPEGYSVSREKKERFSLILESASTNQTSMYLCASSPLSEPQHFGDGTRLSIL.

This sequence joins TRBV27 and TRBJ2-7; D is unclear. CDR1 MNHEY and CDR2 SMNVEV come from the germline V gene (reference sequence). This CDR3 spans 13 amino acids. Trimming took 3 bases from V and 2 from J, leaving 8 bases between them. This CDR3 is CASSFHQPYEQYF. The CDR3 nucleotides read TGTGCCAGCAGTTTTCATCAACCCTACGAGCAGTACTTC.

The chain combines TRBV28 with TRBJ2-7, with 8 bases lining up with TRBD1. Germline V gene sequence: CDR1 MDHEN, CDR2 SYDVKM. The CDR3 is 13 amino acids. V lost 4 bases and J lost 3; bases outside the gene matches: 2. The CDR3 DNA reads TGTGCCAGCAGTTCACAGGGGGACTACGAGCAGTACTTC. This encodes CASSSQGDYEQYF.

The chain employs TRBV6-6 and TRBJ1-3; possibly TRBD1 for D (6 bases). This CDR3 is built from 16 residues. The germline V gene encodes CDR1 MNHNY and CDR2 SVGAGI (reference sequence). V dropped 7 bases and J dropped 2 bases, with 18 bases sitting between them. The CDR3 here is CASTSRQEKAGNTIYF. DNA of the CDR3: TGTGCCAGCACCTCCAGACAGGAGAAGGCTGGAAACACCATATATTTT.

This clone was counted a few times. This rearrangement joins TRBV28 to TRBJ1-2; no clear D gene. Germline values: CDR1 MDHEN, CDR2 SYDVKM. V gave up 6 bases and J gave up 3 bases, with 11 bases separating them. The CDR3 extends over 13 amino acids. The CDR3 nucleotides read TGTGCCAGCAGCCGTGGGCTGGACTATGGCTACACCTTC. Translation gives CASSRGLDYGYTF.

The CDR3 reads CASSGGGSYNEQFF. CDR3 sequence (DNA): TGTGCCAGCAGTGGGGGTGGCTCCTACAATGAGCAGTTCTTC. This sequence joins TRBV2 and TRBJ2-1, with unresolved D. Trimming took off 4 bases at V and 0 bases at J, with 7 bases between the two ends. The CDR3 length is 14 residues. The germline V gene has CDR1 SNHLY and CDR2 FYNNEI.

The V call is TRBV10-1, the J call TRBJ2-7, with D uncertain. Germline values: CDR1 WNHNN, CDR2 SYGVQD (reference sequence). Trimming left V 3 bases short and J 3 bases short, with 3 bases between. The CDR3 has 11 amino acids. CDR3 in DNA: TGCGCCAGCAGTGATGACTACGAGCAGTACTTC. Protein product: CASSDDYEQYF.

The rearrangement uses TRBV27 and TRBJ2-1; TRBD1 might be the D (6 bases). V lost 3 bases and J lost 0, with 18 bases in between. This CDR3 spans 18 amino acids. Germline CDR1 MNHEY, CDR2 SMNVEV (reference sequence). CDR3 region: CASSFGSRGHSSYNEQFF. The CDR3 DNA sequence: TGTGCCAGCAGTTTTGGGTCGAGGGGACATAGCTCCTACAATGAGCAGTTCTTC.

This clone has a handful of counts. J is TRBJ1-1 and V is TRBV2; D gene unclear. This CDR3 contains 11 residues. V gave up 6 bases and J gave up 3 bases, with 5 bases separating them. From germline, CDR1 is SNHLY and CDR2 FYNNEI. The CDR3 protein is CASRGDTEAFF. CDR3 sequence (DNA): TGTGCCAGCAGGGGAGACACTGAAGCTTTCTTT.

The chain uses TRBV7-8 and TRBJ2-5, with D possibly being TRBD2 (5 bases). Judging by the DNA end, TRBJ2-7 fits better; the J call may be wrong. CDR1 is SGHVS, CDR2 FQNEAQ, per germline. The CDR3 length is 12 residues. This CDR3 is CASSDSAYEQYF. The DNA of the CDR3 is TGTGCCAGCAGCGATAGCGCCTACGAGCAGTACTTC.

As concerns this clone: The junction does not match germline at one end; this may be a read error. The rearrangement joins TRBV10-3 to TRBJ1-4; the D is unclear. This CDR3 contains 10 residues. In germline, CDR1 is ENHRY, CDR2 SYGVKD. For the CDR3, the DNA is TGTGCCATCAGTGTGGAAATACTGTTTTTT. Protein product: CAISVEILFF.